Listed below are T cell receptor beta chains from one sample, sequenced in a study of beta chain features in type 1 diabetes. Produced via immunoSEQ multiplex PCR; TCRdb's table is partial and in-frame only. The data show tens of thousands of clones, 66% seen once. The source material was Tregs from blood. The receptors derive from a man between 25 and 39 years old with type 1 diabetes. Some clones in this sample may be carry-over from other donors' samples. Each CDR3 is given with its conserved first and last residue. Each record gives: CDR3 protein, CDR3 DNA, J gene, clone size, V gene, D gene. A D gene is named only where the DNA matches it firmly. The size of a clone is reported for some rows only, either as once, few or many, or as a class for expanded clones.

CDR3 protein: CSVAKGTGWSREQYF
CDR3 DNA: TGCAGCGTTGCTAAAGGGACAGGGTGGTCGCGGGAGCAGTACTTC
J gene: TRBJ2-7
clone size: .
V gene: TRBV29-1
D gene: TRBD1

CDR3 protein: CASSAQRGYTDTQYF
CDR3 DNA: TGTGCCAGCAGCGCCCAGCGGGGCTACACAGATACGCAGTATTTT
J gene: TRBJ2-3
clone size: .
V gene: TRBV7-2
D gene: TRBD2

CDR3 protein: CASSQAPSGGATDTQYF
CDR3 DNA: TGCGCCAGCAGCCAAGCCCCGAGCGGGGGGGCCACAGATACGCAGTATTTT
J gene: TRBJ2-3
clone size: .
V gene: TRBV4-1
D gene: TRBD2

CDR3 protein: CAISDSRLAGAYNEQFF
CDR3 DNA: TGTGCCATCAGTGACTCCCGACTAGCGGGGGCCTACAATGAGCAGTTCTTC
J gene: TRBJ2-1
clone size: .
V gene: TRBV10-3
D gene: TRBD2

CDR3 protein: CASSGTGGYEQYF
CDR3 DNA: TGTGCCAGCTCAGGGACAGGGGGCTACGAGCAGTACTTC
J gene: TRBJ2-7
clone size: .
V gene: TRBV18
D gene: TRBD1

CDR3 protein: CASSDPGGQFF
CDR3 DNA: TGTGCCAGCAGTGACCCCGGGGGGCAGTTCTTC
J gene: TRBJ2-1
clone size: .
V gene: TRBV2
D gene: .

CDR3 protein: CASSFQGSSEAFF
CDR3 DNA: TGTGCCAGCAGTTTTCAGGGAAGCTCTGAAGCTTTCTTT
J gene: TRBJ1-1
clone size: once
V gene: TRBV7-2
D gene: .

CDR3 protein: CASSTSGRDATQYF
CDR3 DNA: TGTGCCAGCAGCACCTCTGGCCGGGATGCTACGCAGTATTTT
J gene: TRBJ2-3
clone size: .
V gene: TRBV4-2
D gene: .

CDR3 protein: CASRSTGTVIGYTF
CDR3 DNA: TGCGCCAGCAGAAGTACCGGGACAGTAATCGGCTACACCTTC
J gene: TRBJ1-2
clone size: few
V gene: TRBV5-1
D gene: TRBD1

CDR3 protein: CATDQGARQPQHF
CDR3 DNA: TGTGCCACCGATCAGGGGGCGCGACAGCCCCAGCATTTT
J gene: TRBJ1-5
clone size: few
V gene: TRBV28
D gene: TRBD1

CDR3 protein: CASSTGTSGIGSYNEQFF
CDR3 DNA: TGTGCCAGCAGTACCGGGACTAGCGGGATTGGATCCTACAATGAGCAGTTCTTC
J gene: TRBJ2-1
clone size: .
V gene: TRBV27
D gene: TRBD2

CDR3 protein: CASSESGQVARNEQFF
CDR3 DNA: TGTGCCAGCAGTGAATCAGGACAGGTTGCGCGTAATGAGCAGTTCTTC
J gene: TRBJ2-1
clone size: once
V gene: TRBV6-1
D gene: TRBD1

CDR3 protein: CASRGTGEGYTF
CDR3 DNA: TGTGCCAGCAGAGGGACAGGGGAAGGCTACACCTTC
J gene: TRBJ1-2
clone size: .
V gene: TRBV6-4
D gene: TRBD1

CDR3 protein: CSVGVGTDYGYTF
CDR3 DNA: TGCAGCGTCGGTGTCGGGACAGACTATGGCTACACCTTC
J gene: TRBJ1-2
clone size: few
V gene: TRBV29-1
D gene: TRBD1

CDR3 protein: CASSPRGTNEQYF
CDR3 DNA: TGTGCCAGCAGTCCCCGGGGGACCAACGAGCAGTACTTC
J gene: TRBJ2-7
clone size: .
V gene: TRBV6-5
D gene: .

CDR3 protein: CASSRGGDTQYF
CDR3 DNA: TGCGCCAGCAGTAGAGGGGGAGATACGCAGTATTTT
J gene: TRBJ2-3
clone size: .
V gene: TRBV10-1
D gene: .

CDR3 protein: CASSQSIRGAWDYGYTF
CDR3 DNA: TGCGCCAGCAGTCAATCGATACGGGGGGCTTGGGACTATGGCTACACCTTC
J gene: TRBJ1-2
clone size: few
V gene: TRBV23-1
D gene: .

CDR3 protein: CASRPDRTSRGYTF
CDR3 DNA: TGTGCCAGCAGACCCGACAGAACATCCCGTGGCTACACCTTC
J gene: TRBJ1-2
clone size: .
V gene: TRBV27
D gene: .

CDR3 protein: CASTPARYEQYF
CDR3 DNA: TGTGCCAGCACCCCAGCGAGGTACGAGCAGTACTTC
J gene: TRBJ2-7
clone size: .
V gene: TRBV2
D gene: .

CDR3 protein: CASSLEDRNTQYF
CDR3 DNA: TGTGCCAGCAGCTTAGAGGACAGAAATACGCAGTATTTT
J gene: TRBJ2-3
clone size: .
V gene: TRBV7-2
D gene: .

CDR3 protein: CASKGTGVGEQYF
CDR3 DNA: TGTGCCAGCAAGGGGACAGGGGTGGGCGAGCAGTACTTC
J gene: TRBJ2-7
clone size: .
V gene: TRBV2
D gene: TRBD1

CDR3 protein: CASRAPSGANVLTF
CDR3 DNA: TGTGCCAGCAGAGCCCCTTCTGGGGCCAACGTCCTGACTTTC
J gene: TRBJ2-6
clone size: .
V gene: TRBV2
D gene: .

CDR3 protein: CASSWGLSRETQYF
CDR3 DNA: TGCGCCAGCAGCTGGGGACTGTCGCGGGAGACCCAGTACTTC
J gene: TRBJ2-5
clone size: .
V gene: TRBV5-1
D gene: .

CDR3 protein: CASSIDRGWGYTF
CDR3 DNA: TGTGCCAGCAGCATTGACAGGGGCTGGGGCTACACCTTC
J gene: TRBJ1-2
clone size: .
V gene: TRBV5-4
D gene: TRBD1

CDR3 protein: CASSTLAGGYNEQFF
CDR3 DNA: TGTGCCAGCAGCACCCTAGCGGGGGGGTACAATGAGCAGTTCTTC
J gene: TRBJ2-1
clone size: once
V gene: TRBV6-1
D gene: TRBD2

CDR3 protein: CASTNRALGYTF
CDR3 DNA: TGTGCCAGCACCAACAGGGCCCTCGGCTACACCTTC
J gene: TRBJ1-2
clone size: once
V gene: TRBV28
D gene: .

CDR3 protein: CASSQDWGGGATQYF
CDR3 DNA: TGCGCCAGCAGCCAAGATTGGGGCGGGGGGGCTACGCAGTATTTT
J gene: TRBJ2-3
clone size: .
V gene: TRBV4-3
D gene: TRBD2

CDR3 protein: CASSPPDSSRTKFF
CDR3 DNA: TGTGCCAGCTCACCACCGGACAGTTCGAGAACTAAGTTCTTC
J gene: TRBJ2-1
clone size: .
V gene: TRBV18
D gene: .

CDR3 protein: CAISPVAGRETQYF
CDR3 DNA: TGTGCCATCTCACCGGTGGCAGGGAGGGAGACCCAGTACTTC
J gene: TRBJ2-5
clone size: .
V gene: TRBV10-3
D gene: .

CDR3 protein: CASSLGGTVNNEQFF
CDR3 DNA: TGTGCCAGCAGCTTAGGCGGGACGGTCAACAATGAGCAGTTCTTC
J gene: TRBJ2-1
clone size: .
V gene: TRBV7-6
D gene: .

CDR3 protein: CASSLLAGSNTDTQYF
CDR3 DNA: TGTGCCAGCAGTCTCCTAGCGGGGTCTAACACAGATACGCAGTATTTT
J gene: TRBJ2-3
clone size: .
V gene: TRBV25-1
D gene: TRBD2

CDR3 protein: CASSSREESYNEQFF
CDR3 DNA: TGTGCCAGCTCATCAAGGGAGGAATCCTACAATGAGCAGTTCTTC
J gene: TRBJ2-1
clone size: .
V gene: TRBV18
D gene: .

CDR3 protein: CASSFRSGNYEQYF
CDR3 DNA: TGTGCCAGCAGCTTTCGCTCCGGGAATTACGAGCAGTACTTC
J gene: TRBJ2-7
clone size: .
V gene: TRBV7-9
D gene: .

CDR3 protein: CATSGQGLDSNQPQHF
CDR3 DNA: TGTGCCACCTCGGGACAGGGGCTCGATAGCAATCAGCCCCAGCATTTT
J gene: TRBJ1-5
clone size: .
V gene: TRBV19
D gene: TRBD1

CDR3 protein: CASWGFTEAFF
CDR3 DNA: TGTGCCAGCTGGGGCTTCACTGAAGCTTTCTTT
J gene: TRBJ1-1
clone size: few
V gene: TRBV2
D gene: .

CDR3 protein: CASSEQTGDIALHF
CDR3 DNA: TGTGCCAGCAGTGAACAGACAGGGGATATAGCCCTCCACTTT
J gene: TRBJ1-6
clone size: .
V gene: TRBV2
D gene: TRBD1

CDR3 protein: CASSLRGHSNTGELFF
CDR3 DNA: TGTGCCAGCAGCTTAAGGGGACACTCGAACACCGGGGAGCTGTTTTTT
J gene: TRBJ2-2
clone size: .
V gene: TRBV7-3
D gene: .

CDR3 protein: CASSVQGAGEQFF
CDR3 DNA: TGTGCCAGCAGCGTACAGGGGGCCGGTGAGCAGTTCTTC
J gene: TRBJ2-1
clone size: .
V gene: TRBV13
D gene: TRBD1

CDR3 protein: CASSAPGLAGGYEQFF
CDR3 DNA: TGTGCCAGCAGTGCCCCGGGACTAGCGGGGGGGTATGAGCAGTTCTTC
J gene: TRBJ2-1
clone size: few
V gene: TRBV6-4
D gene: TRBD2

CDR3 protein: CASSLTGGSSYEQYF
CDR3 DNA: TGTGCCAGCAGTTTAACAGGGGGAAGCTCCTACGAGCAGTACTTC
J gene: TRBJ2-7
clone size: once
V gene: TRBV7-6
D gene: TRBD1

CDR3 protein: CASSERGGAWDTQYF
CDR3 DNA: TGTGCCAGCAGTGAAAGGGGGGGGGCCTGGGATACGCAGTATTTT
J gene: TRBJ2-3
clone size: few
V gene: TRBV25-1
D gene: .

CDR3 protein: CASSVGRGRDEQFF
CDR3 DNA: TGTGCCAGCAGCGTAGGTCGGGGGAGGGATGAGCAGTTCTTC
J gene: TRBJ2-1
clone size: .
V gene: TRBV9
D gene: TRBD2

CDR3 protein: CASRPGTGNGYTF
CDR3 DNA: TGTGCCAGCAGGCCCGGGACAGGGAATGGCTACACCTTC
J gene: TRBJ1-2
clone size: .
V gene: TRBV7-2
D gene: TRBD1

CDR3 protein: CASTPERATPQVTEAFF
CDR3 DNA: TGTGCCAGTACTCCGGAGCGAGCAACACCACAGGTCACTGAAGCTTTCTTT
J gene: TRBJ1-1
clone size: .
V gene: TRBV19
D gene: .

CDR3 protein: CASSSVAQVSPLHF
CDR3 DNA: TGTGCCAGCAGCTCAGTCGCACAGGTTTCACCCCTCCACTTT
J gene: TRBJ1-6
clone size: .
V gene: TRBV7-2
D gene: .

CDR3 protein: CSVGGGNQPQHF
CDR3 DNA: TGCAGCGTAGGGGGCGGCAATCAGCCCCAGCATTTT
J gene: TRBJ1-5
clone size: .
V gene: TRBV29-1
D gene: TRBD1

CDR3 protein: CASTPTSGGAADETQYF
CDR3 DNA: TGTGCCAGCACACCGACTAGCGGGGGGGCCGCAGATGAGACCCAGTACTTC
J gene: TRBJ2-5
clone size: .
V gene: TRBV11-2
D gene: TRBD2

CDR3 protein: CASSPSTGYGYTF
CDR3 DNA: TGTGCCAGCAGTCCCTCGACAGGCTATGGCTACACCTTC
J gene: TRBJ1-2
clone size: few
V gene: TRBV27
D gene: .

CDR3 protein: CASSLRLAGGETQYF
CDR3 DNA: TGTGCCAGCAGCTTACGACTAGCGGGGGGGGAGACCCAGTACTTC
J gene: TRBJ2-5
clone size: few
V gene: TRBV7-2
D gene: TRBD2

CDR3 protein: CASTLLRQLYGYTF
CDR3 DNA: TGTGCCAGCACCCTCCTTCGACAGCTCTATGGCTACACCTTC
J gene: TRBJ1-2
clone size: few
V gene: TRBV7-9
D gene: .

CDR3 protein: CASSQTNTGELFF
CDR3 DNA: TGTGCCAGTAGCCAGACGAACACCGGGGAGCTGTTTTTT
J gene: TRBJ2-2
clone size: .
V gene: TRBV19
D gene: .

CDR3 protein: CASSLEVAGLGNEQFF
CDR3 DNA: TGTGCCAGCAGCTTAGAGGTAGCAGGGCTGGGAAATGAGCAGTTCTTC
J gene: TRBJ2-1
clone size: .
V gene: TRBV7-6
D gene: .

CDR3 protein: CASSLATGYGYTF
CDR3 DNA: TGTGCCAGCAGCTTGGCCACAGGGTATGGCTACACCTTC
J gene: TRBJ1-2
clone size: few
V gene: TRBV5-4
D gene: .

CDR3 protein: CASTPGVTDTQYF
CDR3 DNA: TGTGCCAGCACCCCCGGGGTCACAGATACGCAGTATTTT
J gene: TRBJ2-3
clone size: .
V gene: TRBV25-1
D gene: .

CDR3 protein: CAWSAGLIYEQYF
CDR3 DNA: TGTGCCTGGAGTGCTGGCCTGATCTACGAGCAGTACTTC
J gene: TRBJ2-7
clone size: .
V gene: TRBV30
D gene: .

CDR3 protein: CAISRVGQGRTGELFF
CDR3 DNA: TGTGCCATCAGCCGAGTCGGACAGGGGAGGACCGGGGAGCTGTTTTTT
J gene: TRBJ2-2
clone size: .
V gene: TRBV10-3
D gene: TRBD1

CDR3 protein: CASSLELAGYNEQFF
CDR3 DNA: TGCGCCAGCAGCTTGGAACTAGCGGGGTACAATGAGCAGTTCTTC
J gene: TRBJ2-1
clone size: .
V gene: TRBV5-1
D gene: TRBD2

CDR3 protein: CAISESRGGTQHF
CDR3 DNA: TGTGCCATCAGTGAATCTAGAGGAGGGACCCAGCACTTC
J gene: TRBJ2-5
clone size: .
V gene: TRBV10-3
D gene: .